The clone carrying this TCR beta chain has just a few counts. These data come from a study of blood T cells in healthy people across ages. V was pared by 4 bases and J by 1 base, with 17 bases between. The CDR3 covers 17 residues. Per the germline V gene, CDR1 is SGHDN and CDR2 is FVKESK. A second PCR, run for about 7 to 11 cycles, used a sample-barcoded 5' primer plus a J-beta primer mix. A template-switch adaptor that had 12 random nucleotides put a tag on each cDNA molecule. Via MiXCR, TCRdb re-called the 5' RACE reads, giving one row per CDR3 protein. The sample comprises hundreds of thousands of distinct CDR3 sequences, under 30% of which are singletons, and 2.5% to 3.5% rests with the top ten. These same records also appear under a second study, on T cells of mothers and their children.

V gene TRBV14 combines with J gene TRBJ2-4, with D uncertain. Specimen: blood. The TCR comes from a boy younger than 18 in good health. This chain's CDR3 is CASSPRVRAGAKNIQYF. CDR3 coding DNA: TGTGCCAGCAGCCCCCGCGTTAGGGCTGGGGCCAAAAACATTCAGTACTTC.